The 28 T cell receptor beta chains reported below all come from one sample, sequenced in a study of human T cells and chemical hapten exposure. TCRdb re-analysed the RACE reads in MiXCR, keeping a single row per CDR3 protein. The data show some 62,000 distinct CDR3 sequences, with approximately 11% seen just once and about 2.5% held by the top ten. The time point was: patch test 3, about 24 weeks after DPC sensitization. Treatment reported: therapeutic diphenylcyclopropenone sensitization with weekly scalp DPC. Sample: whole blood, taken in connection with sensitization to the hapten diphenylcyclopropenone (DPC). The source is a woman aged 30 to 39 with alopecia areata. Some clones in this sample may be carry-over from other donors' samples.

The J gene is TRBJ2-3, the V gene TRBV7-2; 9 bases map to TRBD2. The length of the CDR3 is 16 residues. In germline, CDR1 is SGHTA, CDR2 FQGNSA. With 1 base clipped from V and 2 bases from J, the junction kept 4 bases outside the gene matches. As DNA, the CDR3 is TGTGCCAGCAGCTTAGTAGCGGGGGCCTACACAGATACGCAGTATTTT. The encoded protein is CASSLVAGAYTDTQYF.

This clonotype was seen many times. The CDR3 is CSAIWGAAQPQHF. CDR3 nucleotides: TGCAGTGCTATCTGGGGGGCAGCTCAGCCCCAGCATTTT. The chain has TRBV20-1 and TRBJ1-5; the D gene is possibly TRBD1 (6 bases). The length of the CDR3 is 13 residues. The ends were cut back, 4 bases at V and 6 bases at J, with 13 bases in the middle. CDR1 and CDR2 (germline): DFQATT, SNEGSKA (reference sequence).

V usage is TRBV6-1 and J usage is TRBJ2-3, with no clear D. V shed 3 bases and J shed 0 bases, with 10 bases lying between them. CDR1 MNHNS and CDR2 SASEGT come from the germline V gene. CDR3 length: 15 residues. Here the CDR3 DNA reads TGTGCCAGCAGTGAGTACAGCCCTAGCACAGATACGCAGTATTTT. Its protein product is CASSEYSPSTDTQYF.

The chain recombines TRBV12-3 or TRBV12-4 with TRBJ1-2; D remains unclear. Trimming cost V 5 bases and J 2 bases, with 12 bases left between them. The CDR3 consists of 14 residues. DNA of the CDR3: TGTGCCAGCAGTACCGGACGGGTAAACTATGGCTACACCTTC. It specifies CASSTGRVNYGYTF.

This clonotype was seen repeatedly, ten times or more. The J gene is TRBJ1-5, the V gene TRBV9; a weak D match, TRBD1 (6 bases). With 3 bases removed from V and 8 bases from J, the gap between germline ends came to 15 bases. Germline-derived CDR1 and CDR2 are SGDLS and YYNGEE. The CDR3 covers 14 residues. CDR3 sequence: CASSAGGSIKPQHF. The CDR3 coding sequence is TGTGCCAGCAGCGCTGGGGGCAGCATCAAGCCCCAGCATTTT.

In this sample, this clonotype turned up a few times. The chain combines TRBV6-6 with TRBJ1-5; TRBD1 might be the D (6 bases). Trimming pared 6 bases from V and 6 bases from J, leaving 18 bases between. Germline assignment: CDR1 MNHNY and CDR2 SVGAGI (reference sequence). This CDR3 comprises 15 residues. In nucleotides, the CDR3 is TGTGCCAGCAGCCTCGGACTCGTAGGGGGTCAGCCCCAGCATTTT. Protein sequence: CASSLGLVGGQPQHF.

In this sample, this clonotype turned up a few times. The chain couples TRBV3-1 to TRBJ1-1; TRBD1 might be the D (6 bases). Germline V gives CDR1 LGHDT, CDR2 YNNKEL (reference sequence). There are 14 residues in the CDR3. The V end lost 0 bases, the J end lost 10 bases, and 15 bases lay between the germline ends. In nucleotides, the CDR3 is TGTGCCAGCAGCCAAGATCGGACCAGGGGAAGAGCTTTCTTT. It codes for CASSQDRTRGRAFF.

The chain uses TRBV9 and TRBJ1-4; the D is unclear. In germline, CDR1 is SGDLS, CDR2 YYNGEE. CDR3 size: 15 residues. V gave up 4 bases and J gave up 3 bases, with 13 bases separating them. CDR3 sequence: CASSRAVWANEKLFF. The DNA of the CDR3 is TGTGCCAGCAGCCGTGCGGTATGGGCTAATGAAAAACTGTTTTTT.

The genes are TRBV28 and TRBJ2-1; 9 nucleotides align to TRBD2. The CDR3 is 17 amino acids. V shed 3 bases and J 0 bases; nucleotides not matched to a gene: 6. The V gene's germline CDR1 is MDHEN and CDR2 SYDVKM. CDR3 sequence: CASSFPGLALSYNEQFF. In nucleotides, the CDR3 is TGTGCCAGCAGTTTTCCTGGACTAGCGCTCTCCTACAATGAGCAGTTCTTC.

This clonotype was observed a handful of times. V and J are TRBV27 and TRBJ2-7; the match to TRBD2 covers 7 bases. Per germline, CDR1 MNHEY and CDR2 SMNVEV (reference sequence). The CDR3 covers 14 residues. V gave up 3 bases and J gave up 3 bases; unmatched junction bases: 5. CDR3 sequence reads: CASSLKRGSYEQYF. The CDR3 nucleotides are TGTGCCAGCAGTTTGAAGCGGGGTAGCTACGAGCAGTACTTC.

This clonotype has at least ten counts. The chain is built from TRBV28 and TRBJ1-1, with D perhaps matching TRBD1 (5 bases). CDR1 and CDR2 from the germline V gene are MDHEN and SYDVKM. Trimming cost V 4 bases and J 3 bases, with 24 bases left between them. CDR3 size: 18 residues. The CDR3 DNA is TGTGCCAGCAGTTCCGCCGCACTCCGAGGGGTTCGGGACACTGAAGCTTTCTTT. Protein sequence: CASSSAALRGVRDTEAFF.

This clonotype was observed many times. The rearrangement links TRBV18 to TRBJ1-1; D uncertain. Germline V gene lookup returns CDR1 KGHSH and CDR2 LQKENI. The CDR3 has 13 amino acids. V was clipped by 3 bases and J by 0 bases, with 5 bases between them. CDR3 in amino acids: CASSPAVNTEAFF. CDR3 nucleotides: TGTGCCAGCTCACCCGCAGTGAACACTGAAGCTTTCTTT.

Worth noting for this clonotype: An end of the junction differs from the germline gene, which may be a read error. J is TRBJ1-1 and V is TRBV28; maybe TRBD1 (5 bases). Germline lookup yields CDR1 MDHEN and CDR2 SYDVKM. The CDR3 has 9 amino acids. The CDR3 sequence is CASSDSMVF. The CDR3 nucleotides are TGTGCCAGCAGTGACAGTATGGTCTTT.

Many counts were recorded for this clonotype. The chain has TRBV11-3 and TRBJ2-7; no clear D. Germline-derived CDR1 and CDR2 are SGHNT and YENEEA. The CDR3 length is 12 residues. Trimming left V 3 bases short and J 3 bases short, with 6 bases between. The CDR3 nucleotides read TGTGCCAGCAGCTTGAGTAGCTACGAGCAGTACTTC. This codes for CASSLSSYEQYF. Looking up the rest from reference TRBV11-3 and TRBJ2-7 gives the full variable domain: EAGVVQSPRYKIIEKKQPVAFWCNPISGHNTLYWYLQNLGQGPELLIRYENEEAVDDSQLPKDRFSAERLKGVDSTLKIQPAELGDSAVYLCASSLSSYEQYFGPGTRLTVT.

The chain combines TRBV29-1 with TRBJ1-1; D remains unclear. Germline assignment: CDR1 SQVTM and CDR2 ANQGSEA. Trimming removed 4 bases from V and 11 bases from J, with 11 bases in between. This CDR3 has 10 residues. The CDR3: CSVVSQRAFF. The DNA of the CDR3 is TGCAGCGTTGTAAGTCAGAGGGCTTTCTTT.

This clonotype was detected ten times or more. The chain links TRBV29-1 to TRBJ2-7, with 8 bases matching TRBD2. The CDR3 runs to 13 residues. After removal of 2 bases from V and 4 bases from J, the junction contained 4 bases not matched to a gene. CDR1 and CDR2 from the germline V gene are SQVTM and ANQGSEA. Here the CDR3 DNA reads TGCAGCGTTGAACCCCCGGGGGGGTACGAGCAGTACTTC. Translation gives CSVEPPGGYEQYF.

CDR3 loop: CASNPVAGGRNEQFF. Written as DNA, the CDR3 is TGTGCCAGCAACCCCGTCGCGGGGGGGCGAAATGAGCAGTTCTTC. The chain combines TRBV2 with TRBJ2-1, with 9 bases fitting TRBD2. The V gene's germline CDR1 is SNHLY and CDR2 FYNNEI. V trimming: 7 bases; J trimming: 7 bases; junction bases outside the gene matches: 11. The length of the CDR3 is 15 residues.

This clonotype has just a few counts. This chain connects TRBV30 to TRBJ1-5; D might be TRBD1 (6 bases). The germline V gene has CDR1 GTSNPN and CDR2 SVGIG (reference sequence). The CDR3 contains 13 residues. Trimming cost V 3 bases and J 2 bases, with 8 bases left between them. This chain's CDR3 is CAWSSGGNQPQHF. The CDR3 DNA follows: TGTGCCTGGAGCTCAGGGGGCAATCAGCCCCAGCATTTT.

The chain links TRBV5-1 to TRBJ2-1; no firm D call. The CDR3 covers 14 residues. The V end lost 4 bases, the J end lost 0 bases, and 8 bases lay between the germline ends. The V gene's germline CDR1 is SGHRS and CDR2 YFSETQ. CDR3 sequence reads: CASSPTASYNEQFF. CDR3 nucleotides: TGCGCCAGCAGCCCCACCGCCTCCTACAATGAGCAGTTCTTC.

This clonotype showed up many times. The chain combines TRBV18 with TRBJ2-3, with TRBD2 matching 7 bases. The length of the CDR3 is 17 residues. CDR1 and CDR2 (germline): KGHSH, LQKENI. Trimming at V came to 3 bases and at J to 5 bases, leaving 14 bases not matched to a gene. DNA for the CDR3: TGTGCCAGCTCACCCCCTCAAGGGGAGGGCACCAGAGATACGCAGTATTTT. Its protein product is CASSPPQGEGTRDTQYF.

This chain connects TRBV18 to TRBJ2-7, with 7 bases identical to TRBD1. CDR1 and CDR2 from the germline V gene are KGHSH and LQKENI. The CDR3 length is 14 residues. V trimming: 5 bases; J trimming: 4 bases; junction bases outside the gene matches: 8. CDR3 bases: TGTGCCAGCTCAACTGACAGGGTCGGGTACGAGCAGTACTTC. Translating it yields CASSTDRVGYEQYF.

There are many counts of this clonotype. This chain joins TRBV18 and TRBJ2-2; possibly TRBD1 or TRBD2 for D (6 bases each). Germline CDR1 and CDR2: KGHSH and LQKENI. The V end lost 3 bases, the J end lost 5 bases, and 16 bases lay between the germline ends. The CDR3 length is 16 residues. CDR3 nucleotides: TGTGCCAGCTCACCTTCTACGGGGGCTTGGACCGGGGAGCTGTTTTTT. This encodes CASSPSTGAWTGELFF.

This clonotype was observed a handful of times. The gene calls are TRBV5-1 and TRBJ2-3; D is undetermined. Germline V CDR1 and CDR2: SGHRS, YFSETQ. V lost 0 bases and J 0 bases, leaving 8 bases between the germline ends. The CDR3 loop spans 15 amino acids. The CDR3 bases are TGCGCCAGCAGCTTGGAGAACACCAGCACAGATACGCAGTATTTT. This translates into CASSLENTSTDTQYF.

The rearrangement joins TRBV20-1 to TRBJ2-5; D unclear. The CDR3 runs to 13 residues. Per the germline V gene, CDR1 is DFQATT and CDR2 is SNEGSKA (reference sequence). Trimming cost V 4 bases and J 1 base, with 10 bases left between them. The CDR3 protein is CSANLPSQETQYF. The DNA for the CDR3 is TGCAGTGCTAACTTACCCTCCCAAGAGACCCAGTACTTC.

This clonotype showed up many times. This chain joins TRBV19 and TRBJ1-5, with D possibly being TRBD1 (5 bases). CDR1 and CDR2 (germline): LNHDA, SQIVND (reference sequence). V lost 7 bases and J lost 0, with 13 bases in between. This CDR3 has 15 amino acids. The CDR3 region is CASTGTVHSNQPQHF. DNA for the CDR3: TGTGCCAGTACCGGGACGGTCCATAGCAATCAGCCCCAGCATTTT.

The V call is TRBV29-1, the J call TRBJ1-4; tentative D call: TRBD1 (6 bases). Germline V gene lookup returns CDR1 SQVTM and CDR2 ANQGSEA. The CDR3 contains 14 residues. The ends were cut back, 5 bases at V and 8 bases at J, with 18 bases in the middle. DNA of the CDR3: TGCAGCGTTCTAGCCGGGGGGGCGAAGGAAAAACTGTTTTTT. As protein: CSVLAGGAKEKLFF.

The rearrangement uses TRBV6-6 and TRBJ2-3; 9 nucleotides agree with TRBD2. Germline V gives CDR1 MNHNY, CDR2 SVGAGI (reference sequence). V lost 5 bases to trimming and J lost 1 base; unmatched junction nucleotides: 4. This CDR3 spans 15 amino acids. The CDR3 reads CASSPASGGTDTQYF. In DNA, the CDR3 is TGTGCCAGCAGTCCGGCTAGCGGGGGCACAGATACGCAGTATTTT.

This clonotype was recorded many times. The chain links TRBV6-2 or TRBV6-3 to TRBJ1-2; no reliable D call. Germline-derived CDR1 and CDR2 are MNHEY and SVGEGT. CDR3 length: 10 residues. V lost 6 bases and J 4 bases, leaving 3 bases between the germline ends. CDR3 DNA: TGTGCCAGCAGCTTCTATGGCTACACCTTC. This gives the protein CASSFYGYTF.